The 10 T cell receptor beta chains below all came from one sample that was sequenced in a study of molecular identifiers for immune sequencing clone quantification. Each CDR3 protein gets one entry after TCRdb re-called the PCR reads with MiXCR. The sample comprises hundreds of thousands of distinct CDR3 sequences, about a fifth of which are singletons, and 0.7% to 0.9% rests with the top ten. What was sequenced was naive CD8+ T cells from blood, with Jurkat cell RNA spiked in. Subset given: FACS-sorted CD8+CD4-CCR7+CD45RA+ naive T cells. All receptors derive from a human donor in good health. Some libraries in this study had Jurkat cell RNA spiked in.

A note on this clonotype: This may stem from a read error, because a much larger clone lies one nucleotide away. The chain links TRBV7-9 to TRBJ2-7; D is tentatively TRBD1 or TRBD2 (5 bases each). V lost 6 bases to trimming and J lost 5 bases, with 20 bases between them. The CDR3 loop spans 15 amino acids. CDR1 is SEHNR and CDR2 is FQNEAQ in the germline V gene (reference sequence). The chain's CDR3 is CASRRRGEGTNEQYF. The CDR3 DNA is TGTGCCAGCAGGCGACGGGGCGAGGGGACCAACGAGCAGTACTTC.

About this clonotype: Since a much larger clone is just one base distant, this may be a read error. This sequence joins TRBV7-6 and TRBJ2-3; D gene unclear. The germline CDR1 and CDR2 sequences are SGHVS and FNYEAQ. This CDR3 spans 13 amino acids. Trimming removed 0 bases at V and 6 bases at J, with 7 bases between. This chain's CDR3 is CASSLAPQDTQYF. CDR3 DNA: TGTGCCAGCAGCTTAGCCCCACAGGATACGCAGTATTTT.

In this sample, this clonotype turned up many times. The J gene is TRBJ2-7, the V gene TRBV5-5; D unclear. From germline, CDR1 is SGHKS and CDR2 YYEKEE (reference sequence). V lost 0 bases to trimming and J lost 2 bases, with 9 bases between them. This CDR3 has 14 residues. The CDR3 sequence: CASSLAAETYEQYF. DNA for the CDR3: TGTGCCAGCAGCTTGGCCGCAGAAACCTACGAGCAGTACTTC.

This clonotype was counted once. A single base separates this from a much larger clone, so it may be a read error. This chain's CDR3 is CASRGLNEELFF. The DNA for the CDR3 is TGTGCCAGCAGGGGTCTTAATGAAGAACTGTTTTTT. This chain joins TRBV27 and TRBJ1-4; D call uncertain. Per germline, CDR1 MNHEY and CDR2 SMNVEV (reference sequence). The CDR3 sequence is 12 residues long.

Details on this clonotype: A much larger clonotype is one base distant, so this may be a read error. The chain recombines TRBV20-1 with TRBJ2-7; 14 bases line up with TRBD2. The CDR3 runs 16 residues. The V segment lost 0 bases and the J segment 7 bases; nucleotides outside the gene matches: 8. Germline-derived CDR1 and CDR2 are DFQATT and SNEGSKA (reference sequence). Here the CDR3 reads CSARDRLAGGVEEQYF. The CDR3 nucleotides are TGCAGTGCTAGAGATCGACTAGCGGGGGGGGTGGAAGAGCAGTACTTC.

This clonotype was seen many times. The rearrangement uses TRBV12-3 or TRBV12-4 and TRBJ1-1; the D is unclear. The V gene lost 2 bases and the J gene lost 4 bases, with 8 bases spanning the gap. CDR3 length: 13 residues. This CDR3 is CASSLHESTEAFF. CDR3 bases: TGTGCCAGCAGTTTACATGAGAGCACTGAAGCTTTCTTT.

This clonotype was seen more than once but under ten times. The chain links TRBV13 to TRBJ2-7; D is perhaps TRBD1 (6 bases). This CDR3 region has 13 residues. Germline V gives CDR1 PRHDT, CDR2 FYEKMQ (reference sequence). Between the trimmed V and J ends, which lost 7 bases and 1 base, there was a span of 11 bases. The CDR3 loop is CASNQGLSYEQYF. CDR3 bases: TGTGCCAGCAACCAGGGGCTTTCCTACGAGCAGTACTTC.

This clonotype was seen many times. This chain joins TRBV6-5 and TRBJ2-3, with TRBD2 as a possible D gene (6 bases). Germline V gene sequence: CDR1 MNHEY, CDR2 SVGAGI. The CDR3 is 15 amino acids. The V and J ends lost 0 bases and 3 bases respectively, with 10 bases between them. The CDR3 spells CASSYSGGPTDTQYF. Written as DNA, the CDR3 is TGTGCCAGCAGTTACTCCGGGGGACCGACAGATACGCAGTATTTT.

This clonotype was detected many times. This chain uses TRBV14 with TRBJ1-2; D might be TRBD1 (5 bases). Trimming removed 0 bases at V and 6 bases at J, with 17 bases between. The germline CDR1 and CDR2 sequences are SGHDN and FVKESK. This CDR3 region has 16 residues. CDR3 amino acids: CASSQDTRTGVDGYTF. The CDR3 DNA reads TGTGCCAGCAGCCAAGATACCAGAACGGGGGTCGATGGCTACACCTTC. Combining the CDR3 with reference TRBV14 and TRBJ1-2 gives the whole variable domain EAGVTQFPSHSVIEKGQTVTLRCDPISGHDNLYWYRRVMGKEIKFLLHFVKESKQDESGMPNNRFLAERTGGTYSTLKVQPAELEDSGVYFCASSQDTRTGVDGYTFGSGTRLTVV.

In regard to this clonotype: A clone one base away is much larger, so this may be a read error. V and J are TRBV7-8 and TRBJ2-5; D ambiguous. The V gene's germline CDR1 is SGHVS and CDR2 FQNEAQ. The CDR3 has 13 amino acids. The CDR3 nucleotides are TGTGCCAGCGGCTTTCGACTTTTGGAGACCCAGTACTTC. Translating it yields CASGFRLLETQYF.